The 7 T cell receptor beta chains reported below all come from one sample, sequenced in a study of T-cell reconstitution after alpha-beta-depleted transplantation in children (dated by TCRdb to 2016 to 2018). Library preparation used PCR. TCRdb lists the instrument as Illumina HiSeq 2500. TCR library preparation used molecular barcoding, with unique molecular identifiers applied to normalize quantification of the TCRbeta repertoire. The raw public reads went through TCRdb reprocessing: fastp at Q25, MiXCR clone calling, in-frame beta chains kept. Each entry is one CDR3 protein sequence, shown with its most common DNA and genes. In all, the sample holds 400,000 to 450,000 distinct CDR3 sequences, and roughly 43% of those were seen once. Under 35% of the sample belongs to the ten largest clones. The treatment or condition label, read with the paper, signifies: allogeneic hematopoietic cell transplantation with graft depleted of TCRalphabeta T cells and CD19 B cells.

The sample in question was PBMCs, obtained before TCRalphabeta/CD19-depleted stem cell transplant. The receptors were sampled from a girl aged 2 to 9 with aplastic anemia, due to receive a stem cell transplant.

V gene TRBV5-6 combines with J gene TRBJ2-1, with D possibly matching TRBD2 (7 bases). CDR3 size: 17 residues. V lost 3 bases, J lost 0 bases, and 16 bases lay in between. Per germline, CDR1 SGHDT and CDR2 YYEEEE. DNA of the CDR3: TGTGCCAGCAGCTCGCCGTGGGGGGGCGCCTCCTACAATGAGCAGTTCTTC. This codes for CASSSPWGGASYNEQFF.

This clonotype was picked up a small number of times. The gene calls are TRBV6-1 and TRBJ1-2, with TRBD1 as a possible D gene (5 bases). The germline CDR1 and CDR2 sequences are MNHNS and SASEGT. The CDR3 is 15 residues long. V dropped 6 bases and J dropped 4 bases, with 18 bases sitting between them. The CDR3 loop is CASRPRGGGIYGYTF. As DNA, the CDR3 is TGTGCCAGCAGACCCCGGGGTGGGGGTATCTATGGCTACACCTTC.

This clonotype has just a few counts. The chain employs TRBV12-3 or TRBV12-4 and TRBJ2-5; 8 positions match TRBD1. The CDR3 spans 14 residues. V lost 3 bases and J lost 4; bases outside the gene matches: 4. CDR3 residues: CASSFRGRGETQYF. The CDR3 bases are TGTGCCAGCAGTTTCAGGGGGCGAGGAGAGACCCAGTACTTC.

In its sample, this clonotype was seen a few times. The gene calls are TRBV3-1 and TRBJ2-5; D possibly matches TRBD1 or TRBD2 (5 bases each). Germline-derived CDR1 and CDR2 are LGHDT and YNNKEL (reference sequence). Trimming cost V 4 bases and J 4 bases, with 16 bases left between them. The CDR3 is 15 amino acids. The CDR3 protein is CASSPTTARGETQYF. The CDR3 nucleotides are TGTGCCAGCAGCCCTACGACAGCCCGGGGAGAGACCCAGTACTTC.

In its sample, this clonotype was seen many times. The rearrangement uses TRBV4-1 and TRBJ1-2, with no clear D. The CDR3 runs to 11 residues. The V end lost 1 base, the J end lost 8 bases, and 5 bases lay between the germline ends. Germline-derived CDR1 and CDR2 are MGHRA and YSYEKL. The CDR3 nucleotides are TGCGCCAGCAGCCAAGCGGGGGGCTACACCTTC. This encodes CASSQAGGYTF.

The CDR3 bases are TGTGCCAGCAGCTTAGGAGGCAGGTACAATGAGCAGTTCTTC. Residues: CASSLGGRYNEQFF. This sequence joins TRBV11-3 and TRBJ2-1; D gene ambiguous. The CDR3 sequence is 14 residues long. V was pared by 1 base and J by 4 bases, with 8 bases between. CDR1 and CDR2 from the germline V gene are SGHNT and YENEEA.

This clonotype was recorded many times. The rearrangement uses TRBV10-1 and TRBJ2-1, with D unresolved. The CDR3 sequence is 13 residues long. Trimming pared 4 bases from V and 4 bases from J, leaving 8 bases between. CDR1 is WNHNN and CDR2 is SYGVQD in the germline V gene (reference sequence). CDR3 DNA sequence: TGCGCCAGCAGTGTCCAGCGATACAATGAGCAGTTCTTC. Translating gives CASSVQRYNEQFF.